Detailed here is one TCR beta chain. There is no known antigen for this receptor. No quality values exist for individual bases; no much larger clone is one base distant. The data originate from a study of CD8 T cells in Susac syndrome (dated by TCRdb to about 2019). Regarding the research as a whole: Of the Susac syndrome patients who were sequenced, roughly 8 were in clinical remission while 5 or 6 had clinically active disease. At blood withdrawal, Susac syndrome patients were therapy-naive, treated with corticosteroids (with IVIg additionally given to some), or treated with IVIg alone. Whether CD8+ T cell activation and differentiation in Susac syndrome was antigen driven was tested using repertoire sequencing. The clonality of the CD8+ T cell repertoire was compared across about 12 healthy donors, 14 Susac syndrome patients and around 16 multiple sclerosis patients. Results and caveats for the whole study, not just this receptor: CD8+ repertoires in Susac syndrome showed clonal expansion, which was highest in CD8+ TEMRA cells and was greater in clinically active patients than in remitting patients. Approximately 15 Susac-specific public clones were identified in the total CD8+ repertoire, and roughly five Susac-specific public clones were identified in the CD8+ TEMRA repertoire. The number of individuals in the TCR sequencing and HLA analysis was recognized as being relatively small.

RNA was extracted using the RNeasy kit, and about 0.45 to 1 ug of the RNA was reverse transcribed with random hexamers. The immunoSEQ multiplex PCR assay, covering 54 Vbeta and 13 Jbeta segments, was used to amplify TCR beta CDR3 regions. PCR amplification bias was corrected by using a synthetic template baseline for primer optimization and computational correction. In the authors' own workflow: Only productive sequences were kept, with reads annotated to V, D and J genes according to IMGT and analyzed in immunoSEQ Analyzer. Clonality was computed as one minus Shannon entropy normalized by log2 of the number of productive unique sequences. Public and private clones were assessed among the 100 most prevalent clones of each patient and control. Clones were defined as Susac-specific if absent from the healthy and MS cohorts, from 900 to 1,200 published viral clones and from other ImmuneACCESS disease sequences. TCRdb reanalyzed the raw reads on its own, using fastp at Q25 for trimming and MiXCR for clone calling, and kept in-frame beta chains. Merged by CDR3 protein, the rows form single entries marked with the most common genes and DNA. The V and J calls follow TCRdb's processing rather than the paper's. For this sample there are about 130,000 distinct CDR3 sequences; around 94% appear just once. The ten largest make up 0.2% to 0.25% of the sample.

Peripheral blood CD8+ and CD4+ T cells from healthy donors, Susac syndrome patients and multiple sclerosis patients were profiled using high-throughput TCR beta sequencing. The Susac syndrome patients fulfilled recently defined diagnostic criteria for definite or probable disease. CD8+ TEMRA cells were enriched by FACS, while bulk CD8+ and CD4+ T cells were purified by magnetic negative isolation. Blood was drawn into EDTA tubes, processed within 24 hours, and PBMCs were isolated by density gradient centrifugation. PBMCs intended for TCR sequencing were frozen in liquid nitrogen and were later thawed in a 37 degrees C water bath. The sorted or isolated CD4+, CD8+ and CD8+ TEMRA cells reached a purity of at least 90%. The TCR originated in a human donor with Susac syndrome. Sequenced: CD8+ T cells from PBMCs.

The DNA sequence is given as TGTGCCAGCAACACACAGGGCTACAATGAGCAGTTCTTC. This sequence encodes CASNTQGYNEQFF. Recombination joined TRBV9 with TRBJ2-1; TRBD1 is possibly the D segment (6 matching bases). A distance of 10 bases separates the germline ends of V and J, which lose 6 bases and 3 bases respectively. The CDR3, cysteine through phenylalanine, is 13 amino acids long. The sequence is cut down to CDR3 DNA, 39 bases in frame from base 1. CDR1 SGDLS and CDR2 YYNGEE are derived from the germline V gene.